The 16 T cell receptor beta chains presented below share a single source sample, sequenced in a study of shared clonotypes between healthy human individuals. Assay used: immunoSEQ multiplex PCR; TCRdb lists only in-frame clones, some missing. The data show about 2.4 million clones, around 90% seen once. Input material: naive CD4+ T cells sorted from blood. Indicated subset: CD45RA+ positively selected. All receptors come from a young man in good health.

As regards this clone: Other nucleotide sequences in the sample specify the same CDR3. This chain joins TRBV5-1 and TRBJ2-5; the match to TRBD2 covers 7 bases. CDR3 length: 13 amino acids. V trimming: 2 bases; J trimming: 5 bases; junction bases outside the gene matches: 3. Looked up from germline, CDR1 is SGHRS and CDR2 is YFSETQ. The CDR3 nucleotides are TGCGCCAGCAGCTTAGGAGCGGGGGAGACCCAGTACTTC. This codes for CASSLGAGETQYF.

CDR3 loop: CASSDYVTDTQYF. The DNA of the CDR3 is TGTGCCAGTAGTGACTATGTCACAGATACGCAGTATTTT. The chain joins TRBV19 to TRBJ2-3; possible D gene TRBD2, 5 bases. V was cut by 5 bases and J by 2 bases, with 8 bases left in between. Germline V CDR1 and CDR2: LNHDA, SQIVND (reference sequence). The CDR3 runs to 13 residues.

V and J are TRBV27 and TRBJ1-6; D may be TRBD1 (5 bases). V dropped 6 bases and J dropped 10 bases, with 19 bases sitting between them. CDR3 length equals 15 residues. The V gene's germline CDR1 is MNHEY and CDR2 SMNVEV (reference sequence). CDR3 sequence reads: CASSLGTGGDSPLHF. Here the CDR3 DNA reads TGTGCCAGCAGCCTTGGGACGGGAGGAGACTCACCCCTCCACTTT.

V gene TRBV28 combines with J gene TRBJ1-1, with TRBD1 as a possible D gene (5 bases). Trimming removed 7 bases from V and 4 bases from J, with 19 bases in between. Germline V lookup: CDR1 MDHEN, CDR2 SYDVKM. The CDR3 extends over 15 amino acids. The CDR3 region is CASTPGSMGPTEAFF. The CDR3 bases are TGTGCCAGCACCCCAGGATCGATGGGGCCCACTGAAGCTTTCTTT. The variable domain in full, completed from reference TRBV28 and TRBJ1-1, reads DVKVTQSSRYLVKRTGEKVFLECVQDMDHENMFWYRQDPGLGLRLIYFSYDVKMKEKGDIPEGYSVSREKKERFSLILESASTNQTSMYLCASTPGSMGPTEAFFGQGTRLTVV.

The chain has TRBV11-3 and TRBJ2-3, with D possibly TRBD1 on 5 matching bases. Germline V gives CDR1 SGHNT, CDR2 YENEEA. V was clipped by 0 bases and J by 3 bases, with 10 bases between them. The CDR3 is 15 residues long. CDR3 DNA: TGTGCCAGCAGCTTAGACGGCAGGGAAACAGATACGCAGTATTTT. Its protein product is CASSLDGRETDTQYF.

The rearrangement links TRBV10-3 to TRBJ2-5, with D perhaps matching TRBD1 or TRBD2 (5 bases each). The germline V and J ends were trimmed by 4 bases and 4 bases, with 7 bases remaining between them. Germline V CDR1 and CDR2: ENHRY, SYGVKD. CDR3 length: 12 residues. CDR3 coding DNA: TGTGCCATCAGTGGGGGGATAGAGACCCAGTACTTC. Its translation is CAISGGIETQYF.

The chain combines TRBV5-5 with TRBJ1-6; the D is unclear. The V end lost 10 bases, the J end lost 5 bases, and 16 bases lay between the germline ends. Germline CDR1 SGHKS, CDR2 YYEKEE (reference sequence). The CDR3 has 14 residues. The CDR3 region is CACERAGHNSPLHF. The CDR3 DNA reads TGTGCCTGCGAGCGTGCGGGCCATAATTCACCCCTCCACTTT.

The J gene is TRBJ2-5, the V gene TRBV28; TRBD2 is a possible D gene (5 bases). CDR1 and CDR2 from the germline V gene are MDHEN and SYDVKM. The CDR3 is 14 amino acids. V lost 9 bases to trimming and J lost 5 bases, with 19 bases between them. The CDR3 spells CASNPGEPEETQYF. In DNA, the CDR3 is TGTGCCAGTAACCCCGGGGAGCCTGAGGAGACCCAGTACTTC. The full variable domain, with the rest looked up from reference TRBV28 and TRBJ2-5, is DVKVTQSSRYLVKRTGEKVFLECVQDMDHENMFWYRQDPGLGLRLIYFSYDVKMKEKGDIPEGYSVSREKKERFSLILESASTNQTSMYLCASNPGEPEETQYFGPGTRLLVL.

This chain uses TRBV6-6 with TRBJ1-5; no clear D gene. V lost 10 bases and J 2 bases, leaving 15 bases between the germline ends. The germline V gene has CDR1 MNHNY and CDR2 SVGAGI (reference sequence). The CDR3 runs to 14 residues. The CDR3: CATREVLGNQPQHF. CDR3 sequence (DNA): TGTGCCACGCGGGAGGTTTTGGGCAATCAGCCCCAGCATTTT.

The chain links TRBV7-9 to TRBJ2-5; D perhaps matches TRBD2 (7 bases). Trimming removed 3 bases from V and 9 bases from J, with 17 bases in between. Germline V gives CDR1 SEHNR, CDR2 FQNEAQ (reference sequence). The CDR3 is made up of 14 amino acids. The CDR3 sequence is CASSFPGGVGAQYF. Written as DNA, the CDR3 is TGTGCCAGCAGCTTTCCGGGGGGCGTTGGGGCCCAGTACTTC. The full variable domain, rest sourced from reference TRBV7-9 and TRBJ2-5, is DTGVSQNPRHKITKRGQNVTFRCDPISEHNRLYWYRQTLGQGPEFLTYFQNEAQLEKSRLLSDRFSAERPKGSFSTLEIQRTEQGDSAMYLCASSFPGGVGAQYFGPGTRLLVL.

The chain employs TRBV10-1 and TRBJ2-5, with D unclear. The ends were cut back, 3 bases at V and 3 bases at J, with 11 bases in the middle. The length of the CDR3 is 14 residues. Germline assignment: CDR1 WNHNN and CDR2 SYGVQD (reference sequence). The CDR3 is CASSDSSGKETQYF. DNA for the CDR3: TGCGCCAGCAGTGATTCGAGTGGGAAAGAGACCCAGTACTTC.

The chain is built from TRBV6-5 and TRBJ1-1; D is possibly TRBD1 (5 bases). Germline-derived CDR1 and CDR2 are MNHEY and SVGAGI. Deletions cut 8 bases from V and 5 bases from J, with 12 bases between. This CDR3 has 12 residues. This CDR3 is CASGAAGTEAFF. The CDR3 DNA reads TGTGCCAGCGGGGCGGCGGGGACTGAAGCTTTCTTT.

CDR3 protein: CASSLWGQYNEQFF. CDR3 in DNA: TGCGCCAGCAGCTTGTGGGGACAGTACAATGAGCAGTTCTTC. This rearrangement joins TRBV5-1 to TRBJ2-1, with 7 bases matching TRBD1. Germline assignment: CDR1 SGHRS and CDR2 YFSETQ. The CDR3 sequence is 14 residues long. The V and J ends lost 1 base and 4 bases, in that order; junction bases with no gene match: 2.

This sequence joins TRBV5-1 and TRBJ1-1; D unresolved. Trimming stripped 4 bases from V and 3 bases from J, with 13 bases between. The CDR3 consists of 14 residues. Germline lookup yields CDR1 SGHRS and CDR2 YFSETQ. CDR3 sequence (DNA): TGCGCCAGCAGCCGGGTTGAGTATTACACTGAAGCTTTCTTT. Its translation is CASSRVEYYTEAFF.

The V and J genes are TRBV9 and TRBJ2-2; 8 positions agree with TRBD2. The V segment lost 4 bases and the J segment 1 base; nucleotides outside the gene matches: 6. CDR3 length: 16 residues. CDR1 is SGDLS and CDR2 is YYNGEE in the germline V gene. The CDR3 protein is CASSPLAGMNTGELFF. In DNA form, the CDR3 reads TGTGCCAGCAGCCCATTAGCGGGAATGAACACCGGGGAGCTGTTTTTT. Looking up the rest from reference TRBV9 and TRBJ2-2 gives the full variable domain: DSGVTQTPKHLITATGQRVTLRCSPRSGDLSVYWYQQSLDQGLQFLIQYYNGEERAKGNILERFSAQQFPDLHSELNLSSLELGDSALYFCASSPLAGMNTGELFFGEGSRLTVL.

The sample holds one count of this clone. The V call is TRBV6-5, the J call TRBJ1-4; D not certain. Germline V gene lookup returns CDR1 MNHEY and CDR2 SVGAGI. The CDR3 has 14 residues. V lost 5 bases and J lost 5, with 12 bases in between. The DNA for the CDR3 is TGTGCCAGCAGTCATACAGTTACAAATGAAAAACTGTTTTTT. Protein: CASSHTVTNEKLFF.